These T cell receptor beta chains were read from a single sample in a study of Ad26.COV2.S vaccination and SARS-CoV-2 variants. Profiling relied on immunoSEQ multiplex PCR, and the TCRdb table lists in-frame clones only, not all of them. In the table there are 350,000 to 450,000 clones, roughly 81% of which are singletons. The source was peripheral blood, collected in a trial of Ad26.COV2.S vaccine versus placebo. The receptors were gathered from a person aged 18-60 years who received the Ad26.COV2.S COVID-19 vaccine or a placebo. The CDR3 runs from the conserved cysteine through the conserved F or W. Fields, in order: CDR3 DNA, CDR3 protein, clone size, V gene, D gene, J gene. The D gene is left open where the match is weak. A clone size is listed for some rows: how often the clone was seen (once, few, many), or a class if it is expanded.

CDR3 DNA: TGTGCCAGCAGTTATTGGTCCGGGACGAGGACGGACAATGAGCAGTTCTTC
CDR3 protein: CASSYWSGTRTDNEQFF
clone size: NA
V gene: TRBV6-2/TRBV6-3
D gene: NA
J gene: TRBJ2-1

CDR3 DNA: TGTGCCAGCAGCCCATCCCACGGGCCCGCGGGTTCGAACATTCAGTACTTC
CDR3 protein: CASSPSHGPAGSNIQYF
clone size: once
V gene: TRBV11-2
D gene: NA
J gene: TRBJ2-4

CDR3 DNA: TGCGCCAGCAGCGACGGAGCAGTCAGCTATGGCTACACCTTC
CDR3 protein: CASSDGAVSYGYTF
clone size: NA
V gene: TRBV5-1
D gene: NA
J gene: TRBJ1-2

CDR3 DNA: TGTGCCAGCAGTTCATCCCAGCCCGGTGGTCAGCCCCAGCATTTT
CDR3 protein: CASSSSQPGGQPQHF
clone size: few
V gene: TRBV6-5
D gene: NA
J gene: TRBJ1-5

CDR3 DNA: TGTGCCAGCAGCTTTAGCGGGCCGAGGGAGACCCAGTACTTC
CDR3 protein: CASSFSGPRETQYF
clone size: NA
V gene: TRBV7-2
D gene: TRBD2
J gene: TRBJ2-5

CDR3 DNA: TGCGCCAGCAGCTCTAACCAGGGGAATCGCTACGAGCAGTACTTC
CDR3 protein: CASSSNQGNRYEQYF
clone size: NA
V gene: TRBV5-1
D gene: NA
J gene: TRBJ2-7

CDR3 DNA: TGTGCCAGCAGCCTAGGACGGGTAGGGTACGAAAAACTGTTTTTT
CDR3 protein: CASSLGRVGYEKLFF
clone size: NA
V gene: TRBV7-2
D gene: NA
J gene: TRBJ1-4

CDR3 DNA: TGTGCCACCAGTGCCCGGGACAGGGGTTTCTATGAGCAGTTCTTC
CDR3 protein: CATSARDRGFYEQFF
clone size: NA
V gene: TRBV24-1
D gene: TRBD1
J gene: TRBJ2-1

CDR3 DNA: TGTGCCAGCAGCGTAGGCGGGAGAGGTGGGAATGAGCAGTTCTTC
CDR3 protein: CASSVGGRGGNEQFF
clone size: NA
V gene: TRBV9
D gene: TRBD2
J gene: TRBJ2-1

CDR3 DNA: TGCGCCAGTAAGATTAGCGGGGGCCCCTACAATGAGCAGTTCTTC
CDR3 protein: CASKISGGPYNEQFF
clone size: NA
V gene: TRBV5-1
D gene: TRBD2
J gene: TRBJ2-1

CDR3 DNA: TGTGCCAGCAGTCCTAGCGGGAGAGGGCACGAGCAGTACTTC
CDR3 protein: CASSPSGRGHEQYF
clone size: NA
V gene: TRBV6-5
D gene: TRBD2
J gene: TRBJ2-7

CDR3 DNA: TGTGCCAGCAGCTACCCCGGGGACAGGGAAACCTACGAGCAGTACTTC
CDR3 protein: CASSYPGDRETYEQYF
clone size: NA
V gene: TRBV5-6
D gene: TRBD1
J gene: TRBJ2-7

CDR3 DNA: TGTGCCAGCAGCCAAGTAATCGAGACCCAGTACTTC
CDR3 protein: CASSQVIETQYF
clone size: NA
V gene: TRBV3-1/TRBV3-2
D gene: NA
J gene: TRBJ2-5

CDR3 DNA: TGTGCCAGCAGTGGACTAGCCGTAAACACCGGGGAGCTGTTTTTT
CDR3 protein: CASSGLAVNTGELFF
clone size: NA
V gene: TRBV6-6
D gene: TRBD2
J gene: TRBJ2-2

CDR3 DNA: TGTGCCAGCTCACCCCGGGGCACGGGACACACGAACACTGAAGCTTTCTTT
CDR3 protein: CASSPRGTGHTNTEAFF
clone size: once
V gene: TRBV18
D gene: NA
J gene: TRBJ1-1

CDR3 DNA: TGTGCCAGCACCGGGAGTGCACAAGAGACCCAGTACTTC
CDR3 protein: CASTGSAQETQYF
clone size: NA
V gene: TRBV2
D gene: NA
J gene: TRBJ2-5

CDR3 DNA: TGCGCCAGCAGCCAAATTAATAATAATGGCTACACCTTC
CDR3 protein: CASSQINNNGYTF
clone size: NA
V gene: TRBV4-1
D gene: NA
J gene: TRBJ1-2

CDR3 DNA: TGTGCCAGCAGCTTGGTGGATTTAAACACAGATACGCAGTATTTT
CDR3 protein: CASSLVDLNTDTQYF
clone size: NA
V gene: TRBV5-5
D gene: NA
J gene: TRBJ2-3

CDR3 DNA: TGTGCCAGCTCACCACCCGTCGGGACTAGTATTTGGGCCCAAGAGACCCAGTACTTC
CDR3 protein: CASSPPVGTSIWAQETQYF
clone size: NA
V gene: TRBV18
D gene: TRBD2
J gene: TRBJ2-5

CDR3 DNA: TGTGCCAGCGGATATGCCGGTGGGGTCGGCTCCTACGAGCAGTACTTC
CDR3 protein: CASGYAGGVGSYEQYF
clone size: NA
V gene: TRBV13
D gene: NA
J gene: TRBJ2-7

CDR3 DNA: TGTGCCAGCAGTTTATCAGGGACAGGGCTGATTTGGCCCCAGCATTTT
CDR3 protein: CASSLSGTGLIWPQHF
clone size: NA
V gene: TRBV28
D gene: TRBD1
J gene: TRBJ1-5

CDR3 DNA: TGCGCCAGCAGCCTACTCACAGGAATCCTCTCCTACAATGAGCAGTTCTTC
CDR3 protein: CASSLLTGILSYNEQFF
clone size: NA
V gene: TRBV5-1
D gene: NA
J gene: TRBJ2-1

CDR3 DNA: TGTGCCAGCAGCTACAGCGCGGCGGGGACTGAAGCTTTCTTT
CDR3 protein: CASSYSAAGTEAFF
clone size: NA
V gene: TRBV7-2
D gene: NA
J gene: TRBJ1-1

CDR3 DNA: TGCGCCAGCAGTTTTAGCGGGGGAGCTTCCGAGCAGTACTTC
CDR3 protein: CASSFSGGASEQYF
clone size: NA
V gene: TRBV5-1
D gene: TRBD2
J gene: TRBJ2-7

CDR3 DNA: TGTGCCAGCAGCTTGGAAGGATCCGGGCAGCCCCAGCATTTT
CDR3 protein: CASSLEGSGQPQHF
clone size: NA
V gene: TRBV5-4
D gene: NA
J gene: TRBJ1-5

CDR3 DNA: TGTGCCAGCAGCAGAACGACTAGTGATACAGATACGCAGTATTTT
CDR3 protein: CASSRTTSDTDTQYF
clone size: NA
V gene: TRBV5-4
D gene: NA
J gene: TRBJ2-3

CDR3 DNA: TGTGCTAGTGGCACCGGGAGGGACTCTAACACCGGGGAGCTGTTTTTT
CDR3 protein: CASGTGRDSNTGELFF
clone size: NA
V gene: TRBV12-5
D gene: TRBD2
J gene: TRBJ2-2

CDR3 DNA: TGTGCCAGCAGCTCCCCGCCCCGGGTCTACGAGCAGTACTTC
CDR3 protein: CASSSPPRVYEQYF
clone size: NA
V gene: TRBV11-2
D gene: NA
J gene: TRBJ2-7

CDR3 DNA: TGTGCCAGCAGCCCCCGGGGGGGTAGCGGGGGTGGGGAGACCCAGTACTTC
CDR3 protein: CASSPRGGSGGGETQYF
clone size: NA
V gene: TRBV11-2
D gene: TRBD2
J gene: TRBJ2-5

CDR3 DNA: TGTGCCAGCAGCCCTAATAGAAGGAGCGAAAGGCTGTTCTTC
CDR3 protein: CASSPNRRSERLFF
clone size: NA
V gene: TRBV11-2
D gene: NA
J gene: TRBJ2-1

CDR3 DNA: TGTGCCAGCAGTTACTCGATGCCCCCCCAAGGTAAGGGCACTGAAGCTTTCTTT
CDR3 protein: CASSYSMPPQGKGTEAFF
clone size: NA
V gene: TRBV6-2/TRBV6-3
D gene: NA
J gene: TRBJ1-1

CDR3 DNA: TGTGCCAGTAGTATAGAATGGGGACAGAAACCGACCGGGGAGCTGTTTTTT
CDR3 protein: CASSIEWGQKPTGELFF
clone size: NA
V gene: TRBV19
D gene: TRBD1
J gene: TRBJ2-2

CDR3 DNA: TGTGCCAGCAGTTTACAGCGGGATACGCAGTATTTT
CDR3 protein: CASSLQRDTQYF
clone size: NA
V gene: TRBV12-3/TRBV12-4
D gene: NA
J gene: TRBJ2-3

CDR3 DNA: TGTGCCAGCCTGGTTCGCGGGGGACTAGCGGCCGAAGAGACCCAGTACTTC
CDR3 protein: CASLVRGGLAAEETQYF
clone size: NA
V gene: TRBV2
D gene: TRBD2
J gene: TRBJ2-5

CDR3 DNA: TGTGCCACATGTCAGGGAAATAATTCACCCCTCCACTTT
CDR3 protein: CATCQGNNSPLHF
clone size: NA
V gene: TRBV27
D gene: NA
J gene: TRBJ1-6

CDR3 DNA: TGTGCCAGCAGCCCCTTTAGCGGGAGCTCCACCGGGGAGCTGTTTTTT
CDR3 protein: CASSPFSGSSTGELFF
clone size: NA
V gene: TRBV7-6
D gene: TRBD2
J gene: TRBJ2-2

CDR3 DNA: TGTGCCAGCAGCCAAAGATGGGACAGTTTTAGCAATCAGCCCCAGCATTTT
CDR3 protein: CASSQRWDSFSNQPQHF
clone size: NA
V gene: TRBV3-1/TRBV3-2
D gene: TRBD1
J gene: TRBJ1-5